The T cell receptor beta chain described here comes from a study of T cells in Graves' hyperthyroidism and ophthalmopathy. Study as a whole: Peripheral blood was secured at the point of initial diagnosis, before any treatment. Study-wide points: The model forecast ophthalmopathy, anticipating it by a median 6.5 months before onset.

After removal of 6 bases from V and 2 bases from J, the junction contained 7 bases not matched to a gene. The germline V gene encodes CDR1 SGHNT and CDR2 YENEEA. The CDR3 is made up of 14 amino acids. This clonotype was found a few times. Its antigen remains unknown. TCR beta CDR3 sequences were amplified from RNA transcripts. The HTBI set primed first-round TCR CDR3 RT-PCR. TCRdb recomputed calls from the multiplex PCR reads with MiXCR, one row per CDR3 protein. The sample consists of 300,000 to 400,000 distinct CDR3 sequences, 21% of them appearing once. Hyperthyroidism had been newly diagnosed in patients aged 18 to 65, and its duration was under 2 months. Based on clinical symptoms, serum thyroxine and TRAb, thyroid ultrasound and orbital computed tomography, diagnoses were reached.

The receptor comes from a woman aged 45 to 65 with Graves' hyperthyroidism. This chain joins TRBV11-3 and TRBJ2-7; 7 bases agree with TRBD1. Sequenced input: blood. The CDR3 coding sequence is TGTGCCAGCAGGCTAATTACAGGGGCCTACGAGCAGTACTTC. Its translation: CASRLITGAYEQYF.